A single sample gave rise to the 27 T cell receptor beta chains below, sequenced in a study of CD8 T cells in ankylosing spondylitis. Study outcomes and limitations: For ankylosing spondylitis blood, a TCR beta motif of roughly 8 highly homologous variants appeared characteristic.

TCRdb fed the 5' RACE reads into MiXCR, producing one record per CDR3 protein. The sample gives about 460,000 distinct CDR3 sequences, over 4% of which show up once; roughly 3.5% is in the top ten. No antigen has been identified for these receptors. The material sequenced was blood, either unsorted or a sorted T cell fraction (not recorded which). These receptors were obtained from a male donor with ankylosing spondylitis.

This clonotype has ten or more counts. CDR3 bases: TGCGCCAGCAGCCTCACTAGCGTGATTGATACGCAGTATTTT. Translating it yields CASSLTSVIDTQYF. The chain employs TRBV4-3 and TRBJ2-3, with 7 bases lining up with TRBD2. Trimming cost V 4 bases and J 6 bases; bases outside gene matches: 7. In germline, CDR1 is LGHNA, CDR2 YSLEER. The CDR3 has 14 amino acids.

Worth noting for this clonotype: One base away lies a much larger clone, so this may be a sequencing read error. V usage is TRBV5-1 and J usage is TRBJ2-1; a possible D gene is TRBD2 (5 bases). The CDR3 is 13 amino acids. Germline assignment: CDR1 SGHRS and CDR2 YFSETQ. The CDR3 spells CARSSRPPGEQFF. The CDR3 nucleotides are TGCGCCAGAAGCTCCCGGCCGCCGGGGGAGCAGTTCTTC.

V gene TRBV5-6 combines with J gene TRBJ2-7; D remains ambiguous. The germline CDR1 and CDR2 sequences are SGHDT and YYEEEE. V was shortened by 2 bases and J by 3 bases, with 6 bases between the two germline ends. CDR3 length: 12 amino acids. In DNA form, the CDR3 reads TGTGCCAGCAGCTTTGAGCTCTACGAGCAGTACTTC. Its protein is CASSFELYEQYF.

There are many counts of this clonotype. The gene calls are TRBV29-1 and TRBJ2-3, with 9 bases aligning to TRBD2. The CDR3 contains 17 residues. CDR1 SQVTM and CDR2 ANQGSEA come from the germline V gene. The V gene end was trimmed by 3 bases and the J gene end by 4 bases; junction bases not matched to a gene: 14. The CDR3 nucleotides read TGCAGCGTTGAGACCTTAAGGAGCGGGGGGCTCGCAGATACGCAGTATTTT. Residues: CSVETLRSGGLADTQYF.

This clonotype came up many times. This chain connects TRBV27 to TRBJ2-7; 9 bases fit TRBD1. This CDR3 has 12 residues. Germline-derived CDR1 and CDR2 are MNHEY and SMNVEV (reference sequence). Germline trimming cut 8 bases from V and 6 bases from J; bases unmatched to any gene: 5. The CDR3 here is CASWDRVGEQYF. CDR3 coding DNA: TGTGCCAGCTGGGACAGGGTAGGCGAGCAGTACTTC.

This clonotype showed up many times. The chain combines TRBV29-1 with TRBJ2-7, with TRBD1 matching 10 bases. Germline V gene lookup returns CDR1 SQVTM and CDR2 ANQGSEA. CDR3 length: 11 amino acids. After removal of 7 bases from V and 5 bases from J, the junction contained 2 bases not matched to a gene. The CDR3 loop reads CSGGQGNEQYF. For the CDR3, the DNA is TGCAGCGGGGGACAGGGGAACGAGCAGTACTTC.

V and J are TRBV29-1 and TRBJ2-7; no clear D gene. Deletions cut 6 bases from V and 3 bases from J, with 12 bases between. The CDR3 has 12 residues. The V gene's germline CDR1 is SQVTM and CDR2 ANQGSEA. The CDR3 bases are TGCAGCGTCCCCAAAGGGCACTACGAGCAGTACTTC. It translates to CSVPKGHYEQYF.

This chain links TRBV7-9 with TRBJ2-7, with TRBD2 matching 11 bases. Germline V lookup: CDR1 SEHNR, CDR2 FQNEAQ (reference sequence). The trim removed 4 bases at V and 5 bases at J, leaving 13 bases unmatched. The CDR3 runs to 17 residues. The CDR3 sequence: CASSSRSSGRGMDEQYF. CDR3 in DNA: TGTGCCAGCAGCTCCCGAAGTAGCGGGAGGGGAATGGACGAGCAGTACTTC.

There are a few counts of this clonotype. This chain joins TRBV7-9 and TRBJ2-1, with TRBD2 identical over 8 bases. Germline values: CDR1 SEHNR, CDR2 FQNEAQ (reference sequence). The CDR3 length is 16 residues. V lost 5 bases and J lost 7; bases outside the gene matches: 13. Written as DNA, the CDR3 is TGTGCCAGCAGCCTACCGCGGGGGGCCAAGGGGAATGAGCAGTTCTTC. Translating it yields CASSLPRGAKGNEQFF.

CDR3 nucleotides: TGTGCCAGCAGCCAAGTGGCAGGGGCGCGTGGCTACACCTTC. Its protein product is CASSQVAGARGYTF. The V and J genes are TRBV3-1 and TRBJ1-2, with a tentative D call TRBD1 (6 bases). Trimming removed 1 base from V and 7 bases from J, with 13 bases in between. The CDR3 is 14 residues long. Germline CDR1 and CDR2: LGHDT and YNNKEL (reference sequence).

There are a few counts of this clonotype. Here the CDR3 reads CASSLHLLGAKNIQYF. The CDR3 coding sequence is TGTGCCAGCAGCTTACACCTCCTCGGGGCCAAAAACATTCAGTACTTC. The chain joins TRBV11-2 to TRBJ2-4; D gene unclear. The CDR3 length is 16 residues. V was pared by 2 bases and J by 1 base, with 12 bases between. CDR1 and CDR2 (germline): SGHAT, FQNNGV.

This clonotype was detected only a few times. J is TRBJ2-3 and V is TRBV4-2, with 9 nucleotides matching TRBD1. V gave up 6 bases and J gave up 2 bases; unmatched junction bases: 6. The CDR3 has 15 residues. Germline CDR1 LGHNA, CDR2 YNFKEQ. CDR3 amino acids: CASSQQGADTDTQYF. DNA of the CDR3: TGTGCCAGCAGTCAACAGGGGGCTGACACAGATACGCAGTATTTT.

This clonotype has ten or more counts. This CDR3 is CSAGRSLSYEQYF. The CDR3 DNA reads as TGCAGTGCTGGACGATCCCTGTCCTACGAGCAGTACTTC. The rearrangement joins TRBV20-1 to TRBJ2-7; D not resolved. CDR1 is DFQATT and CDR2 is SNEGSKA in the germline V gene (reference sequence). This CDR3 is 13 amino acids long. V was clipped by 5 bases and J by 1 base, with 12 bases between them.

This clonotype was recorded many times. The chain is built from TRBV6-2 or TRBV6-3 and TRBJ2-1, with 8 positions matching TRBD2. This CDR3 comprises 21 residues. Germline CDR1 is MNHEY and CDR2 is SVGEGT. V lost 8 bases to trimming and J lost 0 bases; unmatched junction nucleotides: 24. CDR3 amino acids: CASVTSHWGTSPISSYNEQFF. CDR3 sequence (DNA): TGTGCCAGCGTAACCTCCCACTGGGGGACTAGTCCAATCAGCTCCTACAATGAGCAGTTCTTC.

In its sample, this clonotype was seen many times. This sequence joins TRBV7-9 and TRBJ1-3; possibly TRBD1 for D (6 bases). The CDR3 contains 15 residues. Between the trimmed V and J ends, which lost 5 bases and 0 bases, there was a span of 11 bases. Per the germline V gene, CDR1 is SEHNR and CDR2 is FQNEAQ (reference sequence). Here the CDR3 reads CASSPQGFSGNTIYF. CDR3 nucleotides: TGTGCCAGCAGCCCCCAGGGGTTCTCTGGAAACACCATATATTTT.

The CDR3 spells CASSGGDRGGNEQFF. CDR3 DNA sequence: TGTGCCAGCAGCGGGGGGGACAGAGGAGGCAATGAGCAGTTCTTC. This chain connects TRBV11-3 to TRBJ2-1; D tentatively fits TRBD1 or TRBD2 (7 bases each). Between the trimmed V and J ends, which lost 5 bases and 6 bases, there was a span of 17 bases. The CDR3 runs to 15 residues. From germline, CDR1 is SGHNT and CDR2 YENEEA.

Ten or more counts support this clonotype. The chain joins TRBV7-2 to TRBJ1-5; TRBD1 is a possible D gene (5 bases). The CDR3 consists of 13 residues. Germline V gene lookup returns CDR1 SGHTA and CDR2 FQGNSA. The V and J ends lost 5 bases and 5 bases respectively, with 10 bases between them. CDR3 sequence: CASSPRGDQPQHF. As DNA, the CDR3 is TGTGCCAGCAGCCCCCGGGGGGATCAGCCCCAGCATTTT.

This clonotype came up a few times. CDR3 residues: CSVDPEGGIAGELFF. DNA of the CDR3: TGCAGCGTTGATCCAGAAGGTGGGATTGCCGGGGAGCTGTTTTTT. The genes are TRBV29-1 and TRBJ2-2; no clear D. V dropped 3 bases and J dropped 6 bases, with 17 bases sitting between them. CDR1 is SQVTM, CDR2 ANQGSEA, per germline. The CDR3 has 15 residues.

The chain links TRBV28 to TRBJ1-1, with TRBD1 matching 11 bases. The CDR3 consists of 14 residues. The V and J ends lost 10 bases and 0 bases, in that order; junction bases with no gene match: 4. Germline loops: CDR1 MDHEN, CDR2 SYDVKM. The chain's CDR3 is CATGQGAMNTEAFF. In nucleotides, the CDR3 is TGTGCCACCGGACAGGGGGCGATGAACACTGAAGCTTTCTTT.

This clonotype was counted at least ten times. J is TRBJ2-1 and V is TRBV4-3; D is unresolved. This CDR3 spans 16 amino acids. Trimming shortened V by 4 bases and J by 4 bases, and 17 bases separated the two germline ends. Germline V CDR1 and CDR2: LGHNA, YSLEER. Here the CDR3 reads CASSPTEFSDYNEQFF. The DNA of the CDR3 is TGCGCCAGCAGCCCGACGGAGTTCTCGGATTACAATGAGCAGTTCTTC.

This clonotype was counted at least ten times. CDR3 residues: CASSLGTTASYEQYF. The CDR3 DNA reads TGTGCCAGCAGCTTGGGGACAACCGCTTCCTACGAGCAGTACTTC. This chain links TRBV5-6 with TRBJ2-7; D is possibly TRBD1 (5 bases). The CDR3 is 15 amino acids. The V gene lost 0 bases and the J gene lost 1 base, with 11 bases spanning the gap. Germline CDR1 reads SGHDT; CDR2 reads YYEEEE.

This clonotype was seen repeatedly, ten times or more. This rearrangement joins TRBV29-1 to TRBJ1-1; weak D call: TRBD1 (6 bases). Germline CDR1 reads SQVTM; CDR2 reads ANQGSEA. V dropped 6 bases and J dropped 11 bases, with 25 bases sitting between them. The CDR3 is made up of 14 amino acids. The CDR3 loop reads CSVGAVGRDGKAFF. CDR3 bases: TGCAGCGTGGGGGCCGTAGGGCGCGATGGTAAGGCTTTCTTT.

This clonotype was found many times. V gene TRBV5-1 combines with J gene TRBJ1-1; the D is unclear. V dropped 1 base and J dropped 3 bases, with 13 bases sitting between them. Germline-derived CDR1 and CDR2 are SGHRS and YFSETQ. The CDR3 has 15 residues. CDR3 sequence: CASSLSRGEYTEAFF. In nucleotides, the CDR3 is TGCGCCAGCAGCTTGAGCCGGGGAGAGTACACTGAAGCTTTCTTT. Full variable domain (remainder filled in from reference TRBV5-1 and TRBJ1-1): KAGVTQTPRYLIKTRGQQVTLSCSPISGHRSVSWYQQTPGQGLQFLFEYFSETQRNKGNFPGRFSGRQFSNSRSEMNVSTLELGDSALYLCASSLSRGEYTEAFFGQGTRLTVV.

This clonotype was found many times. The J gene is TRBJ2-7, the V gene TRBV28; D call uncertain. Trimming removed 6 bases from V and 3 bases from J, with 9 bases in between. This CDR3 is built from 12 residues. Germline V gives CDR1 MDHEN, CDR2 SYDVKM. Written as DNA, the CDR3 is TGTGCCAGCAGGCAGAATGACTACGAGCAGTACTTC. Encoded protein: CASRQNDYEQYF.

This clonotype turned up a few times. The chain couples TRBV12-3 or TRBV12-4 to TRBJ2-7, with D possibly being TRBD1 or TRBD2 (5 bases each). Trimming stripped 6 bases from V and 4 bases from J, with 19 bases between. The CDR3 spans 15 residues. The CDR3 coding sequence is TGTGCCAGCAGAGCCGACTGGGGGAACCAGTACGAGCAGTACTTC. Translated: CASRADWGNQYEQYF.

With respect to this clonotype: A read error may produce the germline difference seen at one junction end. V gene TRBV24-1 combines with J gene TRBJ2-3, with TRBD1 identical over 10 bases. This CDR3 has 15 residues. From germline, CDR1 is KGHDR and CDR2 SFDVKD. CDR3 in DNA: TGTGCCACCAGTGATCTGACAGGGGGCCCAGATACGCAGAATTTT. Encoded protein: CATSDLTGGPDTQNF.

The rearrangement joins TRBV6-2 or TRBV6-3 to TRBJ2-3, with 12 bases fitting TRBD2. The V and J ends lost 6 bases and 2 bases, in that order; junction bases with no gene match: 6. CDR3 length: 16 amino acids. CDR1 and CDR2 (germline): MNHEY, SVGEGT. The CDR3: CASRKTSGGLTDTQYF. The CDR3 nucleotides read TGTGCCAGCAGGAAAACTAGCGGGGGGCTCACAGATACGCAGTATTTT.